This T cell receptor (beta chain) was documented in a study of T cell repertoires in cytomegalovirus infection. Study-level information: Recently identified HLA-C-restricted CMV epitopes and well-studied HLA-B-restricted CMV epitopes were used by the study. An indication of both CMV infection and matching HLA type came from public TCR beta signatures.

This clonotype was counted a few times. The antigen is not known. Findings of the study overall: Dominating the ex vivo response were HLA-C-restricted CMV-specific TCR beta clonotypes. Adding up the frequency of public TCR beta families identified people who carried CMV plus the relevant HLA.

Each CDR3 protein gets one entry after TCRdb re-called the reads with MiXCR. Found here are under 90,000 distinct CDR3 sequences, around 49% of them singletons; the top ten hold roughly 93%. The clonotype was recovered from a human donor in good health (CMV status not recorded). Some clones in this sample may be carry-over from other donors' samples. Sequencing was performed on CD8+ T cells from cultured PBMCs, taken from culture after CMV antigen stimulation.

The CDR3 spells CASSLASNTGELFF. Here the CDR3 DNA reads TGTGCCAGCAGTTTAGCTAGTAACACCGGGGAGCTGTTTTTT. The chain links TRBV28 to TRBJ2-2; D unclear. V lost 2 bases, J lost 2 bases, and 6 bases lay in between. The CDR3 has 14 amino acids. Germline V lookup: CDR1 MDHEN, CDR2 SYDVKM.